The clone carrying this T cell receptor (beta chain) was counted only a few times. With 60 Vbeta and 13 Jbeta primers, the PCR was carried out. Measured with immunoSEQ multiplex PCR; TCRdb has only the in-frame clones, and not every one. This table has around 150,000 clones, under 80% appearing once. This sample was included in a study of cytomegalovirus exposure and HLA in healthy donors. This CDR3 contains 15 residues. The V gene's germline CDR1 is SEHNR and CDR2 FQNEAQ (reference sequence). V lost 1 base to trimming and J lost 3 bases, with 12 bases between them. Input material: PBMCs. The V and J genes are TRBV7-9 and TRBJ1-1, with D possibly matching TRBD1 (5 bases). This clonotype originated in a female donor in good health and CMV-seronegative. CDR3 region: CASSLVTGVYTEAFF. CDR3 bases: TGTGCCAGCAGCTTAGTAACAGGCGTCTACACTGAAGCTTTCTTT.